This T cell receptor beta chain was identified during a study of T cells after yellow fever vaccination. TCRdb reanalysed the 5' RACE reads using MiXCR and keeps one entry per CDR3 protein. The sample comprises 200,000 or so distinct CDR3 sequences, around 6.7% of which are singletons, and roughly 1% rests with the top ten. Overall study findings and caveats: Some clonotypes were seen in both the CD4 and the CD8 compartments. These made up a small share and likely arose from convergent recombination. The study re-detected most primary-vaccination clones after the booster (roughly 95% CD4, roughly 88% CD8). Abundant clonotypes from the bulk population could contaminate FACS-sorted repertoires.

As regards this clonotype: Its antigen is unidentified.

The CDR3 length is 17 residues. The sequences come from CD4+ T cells sorted from PBMCs, collected on the day of the yellow fever booster vaccination. This chain links TRBV21-1 with TRBJ2-5; the table's D call of TRBD2 was not tested on the DNA. TRBV21-1 is reported as a pseudogene. The clonotype comes from a young man who received the YFV17D yellow fever vaccine. The CDR3 sequence is CASSKALASGRGETQYF. CDR3 bases: TGTGCCAGCAGCAAAGCGCTGGCTAGCGGGAGAGGAGAGACCCAGTACTTC.